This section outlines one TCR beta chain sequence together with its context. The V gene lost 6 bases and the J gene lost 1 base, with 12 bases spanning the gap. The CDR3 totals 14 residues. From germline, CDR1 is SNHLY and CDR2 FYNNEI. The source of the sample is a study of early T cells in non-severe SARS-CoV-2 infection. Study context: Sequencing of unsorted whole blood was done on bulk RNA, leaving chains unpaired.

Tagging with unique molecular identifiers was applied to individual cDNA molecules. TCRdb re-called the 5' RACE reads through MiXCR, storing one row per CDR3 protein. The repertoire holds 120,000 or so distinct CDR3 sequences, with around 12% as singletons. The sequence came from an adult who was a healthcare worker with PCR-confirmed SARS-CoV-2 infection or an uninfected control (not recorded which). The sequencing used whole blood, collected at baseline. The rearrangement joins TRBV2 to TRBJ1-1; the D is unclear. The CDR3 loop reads CASRVSVWNTEAFF. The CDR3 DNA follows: TGTGCCAGCAGGGTATCAGTCTGGAACACTGAAGCTTTCTTT. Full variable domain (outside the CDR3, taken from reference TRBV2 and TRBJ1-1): EPEVTQTPSHQVTQMGQEVILRCVPISNHLYFYWYRQILGQKVEFLVSFYNNEISEKSEIFDDQFSVERPDGSNFTLKIRSTKLEDSAMYFCASRVSVWNTEAFFGQGTRLTVV.